A selection of T cell receptor beta chains follows, all from one sample in a study of cytomegalovirus exposure and HLA in healthy donors. Libraries were prepared by immunoSEQ multiplex PCR; TCRdb keeps only in-frame clonotypes and omits some of them. The repertoire holds about 85,000 clones, 60% to 80% seen once, with 20% to 30% in the top ten. The sequencing sample was made of PBMCs. The source is a woman aged 45 to 65 in good health and CMV-seropositive. The CDR3 runs from the conserved cysteine through the conserved F or W. D genes are given only for firm matches. Not all rows give a size; the values are once, few, many and, for expanded clones, a class.

D gene	J gene	clone size	V gene	CDR3 DNA	CDR3 protein
TRBD1	TRBJ2-7	NA	TRBV5-4	TGTGCCAGCAGCTTCGCCGGGACAGGGAGCTACGAGCAGTACTTC	CASSFAGTGSYEQYF
NA	TRBJ2-1	NA	TRBV9	TGTGCCAGCAGCGTAGCGGGAGTAGTCTACAATGAGCAGTTCTTC	CASSVAGVVYNEQFF
NA	TRBJ1-4	NA	TRBV7-9	TGTGCCCTGTGGGGGCCGGGAAATGAAAAACTGTTTTTT	CALWGPGNEKLFF
NA	TRBJ1-2	NA	TRBV27	TGTGCCAGCAGTTTAAGGGGGAGCTATGGCTACACCTTC	CASSLRGSYGYTF
NA	TRBJ1-1	NA	TRBV5-1	TGCGCCAGCAGTCCTAAGGCAGGCAGCATGAACACTGAAGCTTTCTTT	CASSPKAGSMNTEAFF
NA	TRBJ1-4	NA	TRBV4-1	TGCGCCAGCAGCCAAGTATCAGGGAATAAAAAACTGTTTTTT	CASSQVSGNKKLFF
TRBD1	TRBJ2-2	NA	TRBV29-1	TGCAGCGCCAGGGGGCTATTGAACACCGGGGAGCTGTTTTTT	CSARGLLNTGELFF
TRBD2	TRBJ2-1	NA	TRBV6-1	TGTGCCAGCTCCGCGACAGCGGGACGCCACAATGAGCAGTTCTTC	CASSATAGRHNEQFF
TRBD2	TRBJ2-3	once	TRBV7-6	TGTGCCAGCAGCTTAAGAACGGGAGGAGGGCTTGAGACAGATACGCAGTATTTT	CASSLRTGGGLETDTQYF
NA	TRBJ1-6	NA	TRBV30	TGTGCCTGGAGCGCGGACACGTATAATTCACCCCTCCACTTT	CAWSADTYNSPLHF
NA	TRBJ1-4	NA	TRBV15	TGTGCCACCAGCAGGGACGGGGGAGAAAAACTGTTTTTT	CATSRDGGEKLFF
TRBD1	TRBJ1-2	NA	TRBV30	TGTGCCTGGAGTAGGGACAGAAACTATGGCTACACCTTC	CAWSRDRNYGYTF
TRBD2	TRBJ2-1	NA	TRBV29-1	TGCAGCGTGAGACTGGGCGGGGGGGCCGGTGAGCAGTTCTTC	CSVRLGGGAGEQFF